Described below is a single T cell receptor (beta chain) sequence and its context. Its antigen is not identified. The CDR3 covers 15 residues. The V end lost 1 base, the J end lost 1 base, and 9 bases lay between the germline ends. Germline loops: CDR1 SEHNR, CDR2 FQNEAQ (reference sequence). Naive CD8 cells, CD45RO-negative and positively selected for CCR7, excluded terminally differentiated effector memory CD45RA+ cells. The data stem from a study of shared clonotypes between healthy human individuals. Study-level findings and limits: For sorted subsets, rarefaction showed incomplete sequencing despite large depth.

Sequencing was at deep level. Original processing notes: Filtering was not the same, since immunoSEQ gave junction-only sequences without quality scores. Produced via immunoSEQ multiplex PCR; TCRdb's table is partial and in-frame only. V and J calls and clone size are copied from that table; D and trimming were computed from the DNA. The sample consists of millions of clones, about 92% of them appearing once. This receptor was obtained from a man in his late teens or twenties in good health. Some clones in this sample may be carry-over from other donors' samples. Sample: naive CD8+ T cells from PBMCs. The chain joins TRBV7-9 to TRBJ2-3; D ambiguous. CDR3 coding DNA: TGTGCCAGCAGCTTAGACCCGGGTGGCACAGATACGCAGTATTTT. Translating it yields CASSLDPGGTDTQYF.